This T cell receptor beta chain was retrieved from a study of cytomegalovirus exposure and HLA in healthy donors. General study points: Most TCR sequences proved rare, with some public TCRs found in many donors.

The V end lost 0 bases, the J end lost 7 bases, and 13 bases lay between the germline ends. Germline CDR1 reads MGHRA; CDR2 reads YSYEKL. This CDR3 is 15 amino acids long. Assay: immunoSEQ multiplex PCR; the TCRdb copy retains only in-frame clones and omits some. The sample includes hundreds of thousands of clones, around 90% of them seen just once. In the case of this clone: Its specificity is not known.

This sequence joins TRBV4-1 and TRBJ1-5; the D is unclear. This receptor was identified in a woman aged 25-40 years in good health and CMV-seronegative. Sample: PBMCs. The DNA for the CDR3 is TGCGCCAGCAGCCAAGATCCAGGCCCCCAGCAGCCCCAGCATTTT. Its translation is CASSQDPGPQQPQHF.